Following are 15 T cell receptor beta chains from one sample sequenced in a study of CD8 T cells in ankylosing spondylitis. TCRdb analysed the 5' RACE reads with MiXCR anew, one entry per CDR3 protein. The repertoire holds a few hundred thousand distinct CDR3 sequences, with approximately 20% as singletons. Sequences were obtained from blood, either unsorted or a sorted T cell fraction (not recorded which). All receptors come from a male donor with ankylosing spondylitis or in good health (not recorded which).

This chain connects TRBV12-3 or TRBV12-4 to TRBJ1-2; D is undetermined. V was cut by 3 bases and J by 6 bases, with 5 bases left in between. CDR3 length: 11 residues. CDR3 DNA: TGTGCCAGCAGTTTTGCGGATGGCTACACCTTC. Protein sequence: CASSFADGYTF.

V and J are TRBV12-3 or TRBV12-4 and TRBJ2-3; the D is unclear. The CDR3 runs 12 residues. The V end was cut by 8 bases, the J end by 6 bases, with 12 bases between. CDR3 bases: TGTGCCAGCCACGACTTGGGGGATACGCAGTATTTT. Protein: CASHDLGDTQYF.

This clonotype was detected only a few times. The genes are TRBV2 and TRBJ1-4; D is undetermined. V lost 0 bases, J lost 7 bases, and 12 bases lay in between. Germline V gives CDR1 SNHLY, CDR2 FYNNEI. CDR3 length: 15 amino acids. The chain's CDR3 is CASSEALGSGEKLFF. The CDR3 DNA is TGTGCCAGCAGTGAAGCGCTTGGGTCGGGTGAAAAACTGTTTTTT.

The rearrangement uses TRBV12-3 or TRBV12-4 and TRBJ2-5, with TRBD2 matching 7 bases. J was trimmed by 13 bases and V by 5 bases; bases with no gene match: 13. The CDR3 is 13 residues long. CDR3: CASSHGAGEPGYF. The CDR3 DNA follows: TGTGCCAGCAGTCATGGGGCGGGGGAGCCCGGGTACTTC.

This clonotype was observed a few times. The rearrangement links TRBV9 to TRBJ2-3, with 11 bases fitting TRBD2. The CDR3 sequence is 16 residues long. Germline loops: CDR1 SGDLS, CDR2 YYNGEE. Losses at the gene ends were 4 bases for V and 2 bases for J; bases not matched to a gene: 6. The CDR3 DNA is TGTGCCAGCAGCAACCGGGGACTAGCGGACACAGATACGCAGTATTTT. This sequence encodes CASSNRGLADTDTQYF.

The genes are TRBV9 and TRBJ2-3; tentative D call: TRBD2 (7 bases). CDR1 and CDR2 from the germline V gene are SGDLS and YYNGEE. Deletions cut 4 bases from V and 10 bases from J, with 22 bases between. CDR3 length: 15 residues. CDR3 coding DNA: TGTGCCAGCAGCTCGGGGGGCGACTTTCTTTCGGCGCAGTATTTT. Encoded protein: CASSSGGDFLSAQYF.

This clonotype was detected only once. The CDR3 is CASTPGGDYGYTF. The CDR3 DNA reads TGCGCCAGCACGCCAGGCGGAGACTATGGCTACACCTTC. The gene calls are TRBV5-1 and TRBJ1-2; D unclear. This CDR3 has 13 residues. Germline CDR1 is SGHRS and CDR2 is YFSETQ. Trimming shortened V by 6 bases and J by 3 bases, and 12 bases separated the two germline ends.

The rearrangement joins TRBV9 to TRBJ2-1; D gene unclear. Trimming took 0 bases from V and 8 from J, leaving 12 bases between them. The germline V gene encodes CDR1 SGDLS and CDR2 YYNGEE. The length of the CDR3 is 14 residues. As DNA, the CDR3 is TGTGCCAGCAGCGTAGCGAGGAGTATGGATGAGCAGTTCTTC. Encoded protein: CASSVARSMDEQFF.

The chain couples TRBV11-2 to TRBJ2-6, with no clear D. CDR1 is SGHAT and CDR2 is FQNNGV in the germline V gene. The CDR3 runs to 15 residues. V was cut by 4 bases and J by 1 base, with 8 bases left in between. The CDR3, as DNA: TGTGCCAGCAGCTCAGAGGTATCTGGGGCCAACGTCCTGACTTTC. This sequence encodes CASSSEVSGANVLTF.

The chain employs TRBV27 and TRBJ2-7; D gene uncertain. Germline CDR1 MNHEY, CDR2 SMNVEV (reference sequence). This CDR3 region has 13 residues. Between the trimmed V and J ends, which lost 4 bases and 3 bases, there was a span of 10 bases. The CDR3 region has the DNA TGTGCCAGCAGTTCCATCGAGAACTACGAGCAGTACTTC. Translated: CASSSIENYEQYF.

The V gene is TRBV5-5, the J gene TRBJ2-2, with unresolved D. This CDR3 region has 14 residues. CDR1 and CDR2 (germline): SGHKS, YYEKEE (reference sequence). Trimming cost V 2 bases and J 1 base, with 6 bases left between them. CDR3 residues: CASSFFQNTGELFF. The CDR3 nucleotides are TGTGCCAGCAGCTTCTTTCAGAACACCGGGGAGCTGTTTTTT.

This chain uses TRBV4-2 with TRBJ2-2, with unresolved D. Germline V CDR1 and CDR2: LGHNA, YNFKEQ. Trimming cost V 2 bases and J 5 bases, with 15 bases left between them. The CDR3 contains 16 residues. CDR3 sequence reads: CASSQLVTLGTGELFF. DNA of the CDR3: TGTGCCAGCAGCCAACTGGTGACCTTGGGAACCGGGGAGCTGTTTTTT.

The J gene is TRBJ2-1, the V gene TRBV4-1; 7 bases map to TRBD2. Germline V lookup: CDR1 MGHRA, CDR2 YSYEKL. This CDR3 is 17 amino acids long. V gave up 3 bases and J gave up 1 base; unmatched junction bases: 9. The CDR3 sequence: CASSHPAGRGSYNEQFF. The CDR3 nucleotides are TGCGCCAGCAGCCACCCAGCGGGGCGAGGGTCCTACAATGAGCAGTTCTTC.

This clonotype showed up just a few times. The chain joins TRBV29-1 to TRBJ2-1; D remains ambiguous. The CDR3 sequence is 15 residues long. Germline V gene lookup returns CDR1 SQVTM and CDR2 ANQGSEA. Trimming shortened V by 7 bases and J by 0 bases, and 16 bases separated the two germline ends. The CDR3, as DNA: TGCAGCGGCTACCCGCTTCCGAGCTCCTACAATGAGCAGTTCTTC. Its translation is CSGYPLPSSYNEQFF.

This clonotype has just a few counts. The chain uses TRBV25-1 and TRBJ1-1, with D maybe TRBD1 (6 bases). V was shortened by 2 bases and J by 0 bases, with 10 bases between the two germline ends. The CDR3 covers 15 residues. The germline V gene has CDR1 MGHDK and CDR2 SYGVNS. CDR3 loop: CASSEGTKVNTEAFF. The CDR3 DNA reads TGTGCCAGCAGTGAAGGGACAAAGGTGAACACTGAAGCTTTCTTT.